What follows are 21 T cell receptor beta chains derived from one specimen sequenced in a study of early T cells in non-severe SARS-CoV-2 infection. TCRdb analysed the 5' RACE reads with MiXCR anew, one entry per CDR3 protein. The sample lists more than 50,000 distinct CDR3 sequences, approximately 10% seen once, with under 5.5% in the top ten. Sequencing used whole blood. These receptors were taken from an adult who was a healthcare worker with PCR-confirmed SARS-CoV-2 infection or an uninfected control (not recorded which).

This clonotype was observed many times. The chain is built from TRBV3-1 and TRBJ2-7; 7 nucleotides align to TRBD2. The CDR3 has 16 residues. Trimming removed 0 bases from V and 7 bases from J; junction bases left unmatched: 12. Germline loops: CDR1 LGHDT, CDR2 YNNKEL (reference sequence). The CDR3 nucleotides are TGTGCCAGCAGCCAAGATTTGGTCACCGGGAGGAGGGAGCAGTACTTC. It yields the protein CASSQDLVTGRREQYF.

The chain recombines TRBV19 with TRBJ2-1, with D uncertain. The CDR3 has 11 residues. Trimming shortened V by 1 base and J by 9 bases, and 4 bases separated the two germline ends. Germline CDR1 reads LNHDA; CDR2 reads SQIVND (reference sequence). CDR3 sequence reads: CASSIGPEQFF. Here the CDR3 DNA reads TGTGCCAGTAGTATAGGGCCTGAGCAGTTCTTC. Variable domain in full (rest from reference TRBV19 and TRBJ2-1): DGGITQSPKYLFRKEGQNVTLSCEQNLNHDAMYWYRQDPGQGLRLIYYSQIVNDFQKGDIAEGYSVSREKKESFPLTVTSAQKNPTAFYLCASSIGPEQFFGPGTRLTVL.

This clonotype was recorded many times. The CDR3 region is CASSYSGGGSYEQYF. As DNA, the CDR3 is TGTGCCAGCAGTTACTCCGGGGGAGGGTCCTACGAGCAGTACTTC. The rearrangement joins TRBV6-5 to TRBJ2-7; 7 positions agree with TRBD2. The CDR3 sequence is 15 residues long. V was clipped by 0 bases and J by 1 base; unmatched bases: 3. Germline V gene sequence: CDR1 MNHEY, CDR2 SVGAGI.

This clonotype was seen repeatedly, ten times or more. The CDR3 nucleotides are TGCGCCAGCAGCCAAGTTTTCAGGGCCACCGGGTTATATGAAAAACTGTTTTTT. This translates into CASSQVFRATGLYEKLFF. The chain uses TRBV4-3 and TRBJ1-4, with D maybe TRBD1 (5 bases). Trimming pared 1 base from V and 6 bases from J, leaving 21 bases between. The germline V gene encodes CDR1 LGHNA and CDR2 YSLEER. The CDR3 is 18 residues long.

Regarding this clonotype: This may be a read error: a much more frequent sequence differs by one nucleotide. V gene TRBV5-6 combines with J gene TRBJ1-1; D is possibly TRBD1 (5 bases). In germline, CDR1 is SGHDT, CDR2 YYEEEE. CDR3 length equals 14 residues. Trimming removed 4 bases at V and 10 bases at J, with 20 bases between. CDR3 sequence reads: CASSTAEQLQGAFF. Written as DNA, the CDR3 is TGTGCCAGCAGCACAGCGGAACAACTCCAGGGAGCTTTCTTT.

This clonotype was seen many times. V usage is TRBV6-5 and J usage is TRBJ1-2; TRBD1 might be the D (6 bases). The CDR3 spans 11 residues. Germline CDR1 MNHEY, CDR2 SVGAGI. V was cut by 9 bases and J by 2 bases, with 7 bases left in between. The CDR3 DNA sequence: TGTGCCAGTACAGGGAACTATGGCTACACCTTC. Its translation is CASTGNYGYTF.

This clonotype was counted ten times or more. This chain connects TRBV5-8 to TRBJ2-4; TRBD1 aligns across 7 bases. The CDR3 has 14 residues. Looked up from germline, CDR1 is SGHTS and CDR2 is YDEGEE. J gave up 5 bases and V 5 bases, and 7 bases lay outside the gene matches. This chain's CDR3 is CASRYRTGQNIQYF. The CDR3 bases are TGTGCCAGCAGATACAGGACAGGACAAAACATTCAGTACTTC.

Many counts were recorded for this clonotype. The chain recombines TRBV21-1 with TRBJ2-1; TRBD2 is the table's D call and was not checked against the DNA. TRBV21-1 is a pseudogene. The CDR3 length is 17 residues. CDR3 sequence (DNA): TGTGCCAGCAGCCTCCTGACCCCTAGCGGGGACTACAATGAGCAGTTCTTC. Residues: CASSLLTPSGDYNEQFF.

V and J are TRBV5-4 and TRBJ2-7, with 8 bases aligning to TRBD2. The CDR3 runs to 15 residues. Germline V gene lookup returns CDR1 SGHNT and CDR2 YYREEE (reference sequence). V trimming: 4 bases; J trimming: 1 base; junction bases outside the gene matches: 7. CDR3 sequence (DNA): TGTGCCAGCAGCGGGGGAGTAGCGGGATCCTACGAGCAGTACTTC. Its translation: CASSGGVAGSYEQYF.

The sample holds many counts of this clonotype. The chain links TRBV20-1 to TRBJ2-7; the D gene is possibly TRBD1 (5 bases). Germline-derived CDR1 and CDR2 are DFQATT and SNEGSKA (reference sequence). There are 11 residues in the CDR3. V was shortened by 3 bases and J by 3 bases, with 6 bases between the two germline ends. The DNA for the CDR3 is TGCAGTGCTAGGCAGGGCTACGAGCAGTACTTC. Residues: CSARQGYEQYF.

Many counts were recorded for this clonotype. V gene TRBV2 combines with J gene TRBJ2-5, with D perhaps matching TRBD1 (6 bases). The CDR3 totals 18 residues. V was clipped by 4 bases and J by 2 bases, with 23 bases between them. CDR1 is SNHLY and CDR2 is FYNNEI in the germline V gene. In nucleotides, the CDR3 is TGTGCCAGCAGTGCCGAAGCGTGGGCAGGGGTGGGGCAAGAGACCCAGTACTTC. It yields the protein CASSAEAWAGVGQETQYF.

This clonotype was observed at least ten times. The chain employs TRBV18 and TRBJ2-7; D is uncertain. Germline assignment: CDR1 KGHSH and CDR2 LQKENI. The CDR3 spans 12 residues. Trimming stripped 4 bases from V and 3 bases from J, with 7 bases between. The CDR3 is CASSRLSYEQYF. The CDR3 DNA reads TGTGCCAGCTCACGATTGAGCTACGAGCAGTACTTC.

This clonotype was detected a few times. CDR3 residues: CSGTSGEDTQYF. The DNA of the CDR3 is TGCAGTGGGACGAGCGGGGAAGATACGCAGTATTTT. V and J are TRBV20-1 and TRBJ2-3; 7 nucleotides match TRBD2. The CDR3 extends over 12 amino acids. Germline CDR1 and CDR2: DFQATT and SNEGSKA (reference sequence). The J segment lost 5 bases and the V segment lost 7 bases, leaving 6 bases of the junction unmatched.

This clonotype came up many times. This chain uses TRBV5-4 with TRBJ2-1, with D possibly being TRBD2 (6 bases). The germline gives CDR1 SGHNT, CDR2 YYREEE (reference sequence). Trimming removed 2 bases at V and 4 bases at J, with 10 bases between. CDR3 length: 14 amino acids. This CDR3 reads CASSLAGTYNEQFF. In DNA, the CDR3 is TGTGCCAGCAGCTTAGCCGGGACTTACAATGAGCAGTTCTTC.

This clonotype has ten or more counts. The V gene is TRBV6-1, the J gene TRBJ1-5, with 10 bases aligning to TRBD1. The length of the CDR3 is 14 residues. V dropped 4 bases and J dropped 6; count of bases not matched to a gene: 3. Germline V gene lookup returns CDR1 MNHNS and CDR2 SASEGT. CDR3 amino acids: CASSVRQGAQPQHF. The DNA of the CDR3 is TGTGCCAGCAGTGTAAGACAGGGGGCTCAGCCCCAGCATTTT.

In this sample, this clonotype turned up many times. The chain recombines TRBV20-1 with TRBJ2-7, with TRBD2 matching 7 bases. The CDR3 contains 12 residues. Germline V gene lookup returns CDR1 DFQATT and CDR2 SNEGSKA (reference sequence). With V trimmed by 5 bases and J by 7 bases, 8 bases remained unmatched. In DNA, the CDR3 is TGCAGTGCTTTCGCGGGAGTCGGGGAGCAGTACTTC. Translating it yields CSAFAGVGEQYF.

This clonotype was detected ten times or more. The V call is TRBV20-1, the J call TRBJ2-7; D unclear. The CDR3 has 10 residues. CDR1 and CDR2 from the germline V gene are DFQATT and SNEGSKA (reference sequence). CDR3 protein: CSLLLYEQYF. The CDR3 region has the DNA TGCAGCCTCTTACTCTACGAGCAGTACTTC.

This clonotype has a single count. A read error is possible here, since a much larger clone lies one base away. J is TRBJ1-2 and V is TRBV10-3; TRBD1 agrees at 8 bases. The germline gives CDR1 ENHRY, CDR2 SYGVKD. Trimming removed 6 bases from V and 4 bases from J; junction bases left unmatched: 7. This CDR3 comprises 14 residues. CDR3 bases: TGTGCCATCAGAGTCCTGACAGGGGTCTATGGCTACACCTTC. Translated, it gives CAIRVLTGVYGYTF.

This clonotype was counted many times. The V call is TRBV6-5, the J call TRBJ2-7, with TRBD2 identical over 11 bases. V lost 5 bases to trimming and J lost 6 bases; unmatched junction nucleotides: 18. The CDR3 has 18 amino acids. Germline V CDR1 and CDR2: MNHEY, SVGAGI. CDR3 nucleotides: TGTGCCAGCAGTCGTCAGGGGGCAATAGCGGGAGGGGCCTCCGAGCAGTACTTC. Translated: CASSRQGAIAGGASEQYF.

The chain joins TRBV18 to TRBJ1-4; D is uncertain. CDR3 length: 14 amino acids. The V end lost 1 base, the J end lost 4 bases, and 7 bases lay between the germline ends. Germline CDR1 and CDR2: KGHSH and LQKENI. CDR3 residues: CASSPLSGNEKLFF. DNA of the CDR3: TGTGCCAGCTCACCACTATCTGGTAATGAAAAACTGTTTTTT.

Of note for this clonotype: Since a much larger clone is just one base distant, this may be a read error. The V call is TRBV2, the J call TRBJ2-3; possibly TRBD1 for D (5 bases). The CDR3 totals 12 residues. Germline V gene sequence: CDR1 SNHLY, CDR2 FYNNEI. Trimming took off 8 bases at V and 5 bases at J, with 11 bases between the two ends. The CDR3 DNA sequence: TGTGCCAGCGGCTTTGACAGAGATACGCAGTATTTT. Its protein product is CASGFDRDTQYF.